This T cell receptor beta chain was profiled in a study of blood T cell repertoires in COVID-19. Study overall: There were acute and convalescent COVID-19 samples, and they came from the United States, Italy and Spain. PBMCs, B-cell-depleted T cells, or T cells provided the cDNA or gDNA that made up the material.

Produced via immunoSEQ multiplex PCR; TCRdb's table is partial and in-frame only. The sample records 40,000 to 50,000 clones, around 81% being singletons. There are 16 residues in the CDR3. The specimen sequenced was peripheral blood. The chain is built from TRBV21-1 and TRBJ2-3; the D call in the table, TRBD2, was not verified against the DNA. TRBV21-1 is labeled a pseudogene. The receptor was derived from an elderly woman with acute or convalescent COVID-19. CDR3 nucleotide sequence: TGTGCCAGCACCGAAGGTGGGGACTTCCTCACAGATACGCAGTATTTT. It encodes CASTEGGDFLTDTQYF.